This T cell receptor beta chain was sequenced in a study of beta chain features in type 1 diabetes (dated by TCRdb to the late 2010s). Regarding the complete study: Mean age, gender distribution, total cell number and subset yield were not different between patients and healthy donors. Naive and central memory subsets were obtained from all 30 or so donors, but regulatory and stem cell-like memory subsets were isolated from only 8 patients and roughly eight healthy donors. Across all samples, fewer than 110,000,000 sorted cells were examined, and cell number per subset correlated strongly with RNA yield. The study compared the TCRB repertoires of sorted circulating CD4+ T cell subsets in recently diagnosed type 1 diabetes patients with those in matched healthy donors.

Each donor gave one peripheral blood draw, averaging approximately 120 mL, which was collected into heparinised tubes. Naive, central memory, regulatory and stem cell-like memory CD4+ T cells were sorted on a BD FACSAria II using a panel including CD45RO, CCR7, CD25, CD127, CD95 and CD27. Purity was above 95% for every sorted population. PBMCs were separated immediately by Lymphoprep density gradient centrifugation and were stained directly, without being cultured. Samples were stained and sorted in pairs, with one healthy donor and one patient per experiment, so that batch effects were minimized. As to this clone: Its binding antigen is unknown. Nothing much larger sits one base from this clone, and base qualities are not available.

The entire isolated RNA was reverse transcribed using the High Capacity cDNA Reverse Transcription Kit, and thus expressed TCRB transcripts were sequenced. Naive, central memory and regulatory T cell samples underwent deep immunoSEQ sequencing, averaging about 3.57 million total reads per sample. After sorted cells were lysed in RLT buffer, RNA was extracted with DNase-treated RNeasy Micro or Mini kits, with the choice depending on cell number. To prevent cross-contamination, every cell subset was processed on its own, while patient and healthy donor samples were processed together. Using the immunoSEQ multiplex PCR, TCRB sequences were amplified from cDNA into 87-bp fragments spanning the CDR3 region. Sequencing of the amplicons was performed on the Illumina HiSeq platform. In the original analysis: PCR bias was computationally corrected using synthetic template baselines, reads within Hamming distance 2 were collapsed, and singletons that could not be merged were discarded. Reads were aligned to IMGT to assign V, D and J genes, CDR3 length, and insertions or deletions at six rearrangement sites. Clonotype counts were normalized to sorted cell number within each subset before computing true diversity and Gini coefficients with the tcR R package. The overlap coefficient, calculated on TCRB nucleotide sequences, was used to measure repertoire sharing. Not all clones reach the TCRdb copy of this immuneACCESS table, which keeps in-frame sequences only. Checked studies attribute under half of the gap to unresolved V genes and leave the rest unexplained. Clonal size and the V and J genes are those of that table, whereas D and trimming came from the DNA. The sample has more than 300,000 clones on record, about a tenth of them singletons. The ten largest clones represent 1% of the sample.

CDR1 and CDR2 were assigned from the germline V gene as MGHRA and YSYEKL. Trimming takes 4 bases from V and 0 bases from J, and the germline ends sit 10 bases apart. Measured from the cysteine to the phenylalanine, the CDR3 is 15 residues long. This entry keeps only the CDR3 DNA: 45 bases, framed from base 1. Paper-wide results and their limitations: Only small numbers of individuals were included in the HLA sub-analyses, which left unresolved whether HLA type had any influence on TCRB rearrangement. Naive, central memory and regulatory TCRB repertoires appeared to be more similar among patients than among healthy donors. At VDJ recombination sites, type 1 diabetes patients had fewer insertions and more deleted nucleotides, which implies abnormalities in thymic rearrangement. A moderate but significant shortening of TCRB CDR3 length was observed in type 1 diabetes patients in all four CD4+ subsets. Because cDNA was sequenced instead of genomic DNA, activated cells with high expression could be over-represented, although the groups did not differ in activation or CD3 levels. Shorter templates might have been favored by PCR, but patient and control samples were amplified and corrected together, so both groups would have been affected equally by any skew.

The V gene is TRBV4-1 and the J gene is TRBJ2-1; TRBD2 is perhaps the D gene, given 5 matching bases. The sequencing input was central memory CD4+ T cells from blood. The sequence was collected from a man in his thirties or forties with type 1 diabetes. The DNA sequence reads TGCGCCAGCAGCCCTGACGGGAACTCCTACAATGAGCAGTTCTTC. This sequence encodes CASSPDGNSYNEQFF.